The next 28 T cell receptor beta chains were all read from a single sample in a study of cytomegalovirus exposure and HLA in healthy donors. In the PCR, 60 Vbeta and 13 Jbeta primers were used. The repertoire was sequenced with immunoSEQ multiplex PCR; TCRdb's copy has only in-frame clones and lacks some. The sample records approximately 220,000 clones, around 80% being singletons. Sequencing was performed on PBMCs. All receptors come from a man between 18 and 35 years old in good health and CMV-seronegative.

The V gene is TRBV27, the J gene TRBJ1-2, with 8 bases matching TRBD1. Germline CDR1 and CDR2: MNHEY and SMNVEV (reference sequence). This CDR3 has 13 residues. V shed 5 bases and J 2 bases; nucleotides not matched to a gene: 1. The CDR3 reads CASSRTGNYGYTF. The DNA for the CDR3 is TGTGCCAGCAGTAGGACAGGGAACTATGGCTACACCTTC.

J is TRBJ2-3 and V is TRBV6-5, with D maybe TRBD2 (6 bases). In germline, CDR1 is MNHEY, CDR2 SVGAGI. Trimming left V 7 bases short and J 4 bases short, with 18 bases between. The CDR3 length is 15 residues. In DNA, the CDR3 is TGTGCCAGCACCCCCGTGGCTAGCGTGGCAGATACGCAGTATTTT. Translating gives CASTPVASVADTQYF.

The V gene is TRBV30, the J gene TRBJ1-2, with no clear D. With 0 bases removed from V and 5 bases from J, the gap between germline ends came to 4 bases. In germline, CDR1 is GTSNPN, CDR2 SVGIG (reference sequence). The CDR3 spans 11 residues. CDR3 nucleotide sequence: TGTGCCTGGAGTGTAGAGTATGGCTACACCTTC. This encodes CAWSVEYGYTF.

The gene calls are TRBV4-1 and TRBJ2-1, with 11 bases aligning to TRBD2. The V and J ends lost 0 bases and 0 bases, in that order; junction bases with no gene match: 7. The length of the CDR3 is 19 residues. CDR1 MGHRA and CDR2 YSYEKL come from the germline V gene. CDR3 DNA sequence: TGCGCCAGCAGCCAAGACGCTAGCGGGAGGCCGAGCTCCTACAATGAGCAGTTCTTC. Protein sequence: CASSQDASGRPSSYNEQFF.

V and J are TRBV14 and TRBJ1-1; TRBD1 is a possible D gene (5 bases). The V and J ends lost 9 bases and 0 bases respectively, with 11 bases between them. CDR1 SGHDN and CDR2 FVKESK come from the germline V gene. The CDR3 is made up of 13 amino acids. The CDR3 spells CASGGGMNTEAFF. CDR3 nucleotide sequence: TGTGCCAGTGGGGGGGGGATGAACACTGAAGCTTTCTTT.

In this sample, this clone turned up once. This chain links TRBV9 with TRBJ2-1, with 7 bases matching TRBD2. J lost 5 bases, V lost 3 bases, and 8 bases had no gene match. The CDR3 has 15 residues. Germline V gene lookup returns CDR1 SGDLS and CDR2 YYNGEE. The CDR3 DNA is TGTGCCAGCAGCGCGAGGGCTAGCGGAGACAATGAGCAGTTCTTC. Protein product: CASSARASGDNEQFF.

The J gene is TRBJ2-7, the V gene TRBV11-2; 8 nucleotides agree with TRBD1. V lost 2 bases, J lost 6 bases, and 9 bases stayed unmatched. CDR3 length equals 15 residues. Germline CDR1 and CDR2: SGHAT and FQNNGV. Here the CDR3 reads CASSLLRTGGVEQYF. In nucleotides, the CDR3 is TGTGCCAGCAGCTTACTCCGAACAGGGGGAGTCGAGCAGTACTTC.

This clone came up a few times. The chain carries TRBV18 and TRBJ1-4; 9 bases are a match to TRBD1. Looked up from germline, CDR1 is KGHSH and CDR2 is LQKENI. The CDR3 is made up of 15 amino acids. The V gene end was trimmed by 3 bases and the J gene end by 8 bases; junction bases not matched to a gene: 7. The CDR3 is CASSPSQGAREKLFF. The CDR3 DNA reads as TGTGCCAGCTCACCGTCACAGGGGGCGAGGGAAAAACTGTTTTTT.

The chain combines TRBV27 with TRBJ2-7; TRBD1 matches 7 bases. CDR3 size: 13 residues. Trimming removed 6 bases from V and 1 base from J; junction bases left unmatched: 3. Per the germline V gene, CDR1 is MNHEY and CDR2 is SMNVEV (reference sequence). The CDR3 DNA follows: TGTGCCAGCAGCCCAGGGGGATCCTACGAGCAGTACTTC. Translated, it gives CASSPGGSYEQYF.

This clone appeared a few times. The chain joins TRBV5-1 to TRBJ1-2; TRBD1 matches 12 bases. The J segment lost 4 bases and the V segment lost 4 bases, leaving 5 bases of the junction unmatched. The CDR3 contains 15 residues. Germline loops: CDR1 SGHRS, CDR2 YFSETQ. CDR3 sequence (DNA): TGCGCCAGCAGCATGGGACAGGGGGCTGCCTATGGCTACACCTTC. The encoded protein is CASSMGQGAAYGYTF. Complete variable domain (other parts from reference TRBV5-1 and TRBJ1-2): KAGVTQTPRYLIKTRGQQVTLSCSPISGHRSVSWYQQTPGQGLQFLFEYFSETQRNKGNFPGRFSGRQFSNSRSEMNVSTLELGDSALYLCASSMGQGAAYGYTFGSGTRLTVV.

The genes are TRBV2 and TRBJ1-1; 8 positions agree with TRBD1. Trimming removed 4 bases from V and 1 base from J; junction bases left unmatched: 2. In germline, CDR1 is SNHLY, CDR2 FYNNEI. The CDR3 has 14 residues. Here the CDR3 DNA reads TGTGCCAGCAGTGTCGGGACAGGGAACACTGAAGCTTTCTTT. Translation gives CASSVGTGNTEAFF.

In its sample, this clone was seen once. The genes are TRBV6-5 and TRBJ1-2; D is perhaps TRBD1 (6 bases). Per germline, CDR1 MNHEY and CDR2 SVGAGI. The length of the CDR3 is 14 residues. The germline V and J ends were trimmed by 4 bases and 2 bases, with 11 bases remaining between them. The CDR3 loop is CASSSWTANYGYTF. In DNA, the CDR3 is TGTGCCAGCAGTTCCTGGACAGCGAACTATGGCTACACCTTC.

This clone appeared once. The chain links TRBV7-9 to TRBJ2-3; 15 nucleotides agree with TRBD2. V was clipped by 8 bases and J by 4 bases; unmatched bases: 7. The CDR3 covers 16 residues. Germline CDR1 reads SEHNR; CDR2 reads FQNEAQ (reference sequence). CDR3 coding DNA: TGTGCCAGCCAACGGACTAGCGGGAGGGTGGCAGATACGCAGTATTTT. Translating gives CASQRTSGRVADTQYF.

The rearrangement uses TRBV7-9 and TRBJ2-2; TRBD1 agrees at 11 bases. CDR3 length equals 16 residues. Germline lookup yields CDR1 SEHNR and CDR2 FQNEAQ (reference sequence). With 3 bases clipped from V and 5 bases from J, the junction kept 5 bases outside the gene matches. The DNA of the CDR3 is TGTGCCAGCAGCTTCCCCGGGACAGGGGGGACCGGGGAGCTGTTTTTT. Protein: CASSFPGTGGTGELFF.

The chain is built from TRBV27 and TRBJ1-2, with D possibly being TRBD1 (5 bases). Germline values: CDR1 MNHEY, CDR2 SMNVEV (reference sequence). Deletions cut 1 base from V and 0 bases from J, with 9 bases between. CDR3 length: 15 residues. The CDR3 DNA sequence: TGTGCCAGCAGTTTATTGGGGCAGACTAACTATGGCTACACCTTC. It codes for CASSLLGQTNYGYTF.

This clone appeared once. V and J are TRBV6-1 and TRBJ1-5, with D possibly matching TRBD1 (6 bases). Germline-derived CDR1 and CDR2 are MNHNS and SASEGT. CDR3 size: 17 residues. Trimming cost V 3 bases and J 0 bases, with 15 bases left between them. The CDR3 DNA is TGTGCCAGCAGTGAGACCAGGACAGACCCTAGCAATCAGCCCCAGCATTTT. Translating gives CASSETRTDPSNQPQHF.

The V call is TRBV6-1, the J call TRBJ1-4, with 9 bases lining up with TRBD1. Germline V gene lookup returns CDR1 MNHNS and CDR2 SASEGT. The CDR3 spans 15 residues. V dropped 2 bases and J dropped 8; count of bases not matched to a gene: 6. This CDR3 reads CASSELGTGREKLFF. CDR3 sequence (DNA): TGTGCCAGCAGTGAACTTGGGACAGGGCGAGAAAAACTGTTTTTT.

The rearrangement joins TRBV27 to TRBJ2-1; 7 nucleotides agree with TRBD1. Germline V gene data show CDR1 as MNHEY and CDR2 as SMNVEV (reference sequence). V lost 0 bases and J lost 1; bases outside the gene matches: 15. This CDR3 is built from 20 residues. CDR3 loop: CASSLSRVGRGLWSYNEQFF. In DNA form, the CDR3 reads TGTGCCAGCAGTTTATCGAGAGTGGGTAGGGGGCTGTGGTCCTACAATGAGCAGTTCTTC.

The chain has TRBV27 and TRBJ2-5; D may be TRBD1 (5 bases). Trimming took off 3 bases at V and 3 bases at J, with 8 bases between the two ends. From germline, CDR1 is MNHEY and CDR2 SMNVEV (reference sequence). The length of the CDR3 is 13 residues. For the CDR3, the DNA is TGTGCCAGCAGTTTGTTAGGGGAAGAGACCCAGTACTTC. This gives the protein CASSLLGEETQYF.

V and J are TRBV19 and TRBJ1-2; D is uncertain. The CDR3 is 14 residues long. V lost 2 bases and J lost 1, with 8 bases in between. Germline V gene data show CDR1 as LNHDA and CDR2 as SQIVND (reference sequence). In DNA form, the CDR3 reads TGTGCCAGTAGTATAACGCAGATTAACTATGGCTACACCTTC. This gives the protein CASSITQINYGYTF.

The CDR3 DNA is TGTGCCAGCCGATCCTCACTCTCCTACGAGCAGTACTTC. This gives the protein CASRSSLSYEQYF. The chain links TRBV27 to TRBJ2-7; D gene ambiguous. The CDR3 runs 13 residues. The V and J ends lost 8 bases and 0 bases respectively, with 11 bases between them. Germline values: CDR1 MNHEY, CDR2 SMNVEV (reference sequence).

The chain links TRBV5-1 to TRBJ2-7, with a weak D call TRBD1 (6 bases). V dropped 0 bases and J dropped 4 bases, with 17 bases sitting between them. The CDR3 has 16 residues. Germline assignment: CDR1 SGHRS and CDR2 YFSETQ. CDR3 DNA sequence: TGCGCCAGCAGCTTGGCCGTGACAGGTGTAGGGTACGAGCAGTACTTC. Translation gives CASSLAVTGVGYEQYF. Drawing the rest from reference TRBV5-1 and TRBJ2-7, the complete variable domain is KAGVTQTPRYLIKTRGQQVTLSCSPISGHRSVSWYQQTPGQGLQFLFEYFSETQRNKGNFPGRFSGRQFSNSRSEMNVSTLELGDSALYLCASSLAVTGVGYEQYFGPGTRLTVT.

This chain connects TRBV5-6 to TRBJ1-5; D uncertain. Trimming took off 0 bases at V and 7 bases at J, with 17 bases between the two ends. The CDR3 consists of 16 residues. The germline V gene has CDR1 SGHDT and CDR2 YYEEEE. CDR3 in DNA: TGTGCCAGCAGCTTGGCCGGTAGTTGGAGCGGCCAGCCCCAGCATTTT. As protein: CASSLAGSWSGQPQHF.

The J gene is TRBJ2-7, the V gene TRBV6-5; D might be TRBD1 (5 bases). The V gene lost 0 bases and the J gene lost 3 bases, with 12 bases spanning the gap. Germline CDR1 and CDR2: MNHEY and SVGAGI. CDR3 size: 15 residues. As DNA, the CDR3 is TGTGCCAGCAGTTACTCGTGGGAAGACAGCTACGAGCAGTACTTC. Amino acid sequence: CASSYSWEDSYEQYF.

The V gene is TRBV6-5, the J gene TRBJ2-7, with 7 bases matching TRBD2. The CDR3 is 14 residues long. The germline V gene has CDR1 MNHEY and CDR2 SVGAGI. With 6 bases clipped from V and 2 bases from J, the junction kept 7 bases outside the gene matches. The CDR3 region is CASSSAGFTYEQYF. CDR3 DNA sequence: TGTGCCAGCAGCTCAGCGGGATTCACCTACGAGCAGTACTTC.

The rearrangement uses TRBV2 and TRBJ2-5, with TRBD2 matching over 7 bases. The CDR3 spans 17 residues. Germline loops: CDR1 SNHLY, CDR2 FYNNEI. The V and J ends lost 0 bases and 3 bases, in that order; junction bases with no gene match: 10. CDR3 sequence reads: CASSEALQAGVEETQYF. In DNA form, the CDR3 reads TGTGCCAGCAGTGAAGCGCTTCAGGCGGGAGTTGAAGAGACCCAGTACTTC.

The V call is TRBV19, the J call TRBJ1-1; a possible D gene is TRBD1 (6 bases). The germline V gene has CDR1 LNHDA and CDR2 SQIVND (reference sequence). The CDR3 runs 15 residues. Trimming removed 7 bases from V and 5 bases from J, with 20 bases in between. The CDR3: CASNWGLGRWTEAFF. The CDR3 nucleotides are TGTGCCAGTAATTGGGGGCTGGGGCGCTGGACTGAAGCTTTCTTT.

The chain is built from TRBV7-6 and TRBJ2-1, with 15 bases matching TRBD2. Germline CDR1 reads SGHVS; CDR2 reads FNYEAQ. V shed 4 bases and J 8 bases; nucleotides not matched to a gene: 9. CDR3 size: 17 residues. This CDR3 reads CASSSRTSGGAGDEQFF. In nucleotides, the CDR3 is TGTGCCAGCAGCTCCCGGACTAGCGGGGGGGCAGGGGATGAGCAGTTCTTC.